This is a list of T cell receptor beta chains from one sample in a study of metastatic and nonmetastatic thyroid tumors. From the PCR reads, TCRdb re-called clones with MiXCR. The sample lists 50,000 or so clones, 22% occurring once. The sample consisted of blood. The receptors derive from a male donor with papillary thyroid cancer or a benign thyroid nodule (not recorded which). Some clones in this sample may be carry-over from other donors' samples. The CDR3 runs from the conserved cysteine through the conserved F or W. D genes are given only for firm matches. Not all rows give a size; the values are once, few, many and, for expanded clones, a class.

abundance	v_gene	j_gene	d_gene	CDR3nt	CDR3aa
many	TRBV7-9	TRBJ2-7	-	TGTGCCAGCAGCTTTGTTGCGGAGTCCTACGAGCAGTACTTC	CASSFVAESYEQYF
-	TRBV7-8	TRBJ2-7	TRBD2	TGTGCCAGCAGCTGGCGGGAGAATAACGAGCAGTACTTC	CASSWRENNEQYF
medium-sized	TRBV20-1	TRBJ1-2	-	TGCAGTGTCGGACGGACCCCCTATGGCTACACCTTC	CSVGRTPYGYTF
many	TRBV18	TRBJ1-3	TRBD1	TGTGCCAGCTCACTACGAACAGGGGTCGGAAACACCATATATTTT	CASSLRTGVGNTIYF
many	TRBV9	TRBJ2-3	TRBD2	TGTGCCAGCAGCGTAGATCTAGCGGGAGAAACAGATACGCAGTATTTT	CASSVDLAGETDTQYF
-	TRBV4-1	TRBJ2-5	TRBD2	TGCGCCAGCAGCCAAGATCTACTAGCGGAAGAGACCCAGTACTTC	CASSQDLLAEETQYF
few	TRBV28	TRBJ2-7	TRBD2	TGTGCCAGCAGTTCGGGACTAGCGGCTACGGTCTCCTACGAGCAGTACTTC	CASSSGLAATVSYEQYF
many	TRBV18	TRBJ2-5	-	TGTGCCAGCTCACCACCTAGTCAAGAGACCCAGTACTTC	CASSPPSQETQYF
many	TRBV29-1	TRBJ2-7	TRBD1	TGCAGCGTTGGCTCTAGACAGGGCTACGAGCAGTACTTC	CSVGSRQGYEQYF
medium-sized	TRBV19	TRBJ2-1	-	TGTGCCACCCAAGTGGCGGACGGAATTTTATACAATGAGCAGTTCTTC	CATQVADGILYNEQFF
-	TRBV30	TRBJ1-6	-	TGTGCCTGGAGTGTACGCCGGGACAAAGGGCTCCACTTT	CAWSVRRDKGLHF
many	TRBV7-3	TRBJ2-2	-	TGTGCCAGCAGCTCGGGTAGCGGGAACACCGGGGAGCTGTTTTTT	CASSSGSGNTGELFF
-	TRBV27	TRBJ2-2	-	TGTGCCAGCAGTTTACCGAACACCGGGGAGCTGTTTTTT	CASSLPNTGELFF
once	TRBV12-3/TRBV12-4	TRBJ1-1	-	TGTGCCAGCAGTTTCCCTTACACTGAAGCTTTCTTT	CASSFPYTEAFF
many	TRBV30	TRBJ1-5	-	TGTGCCTGGAGTGGACAGGCGGGAGGTCAGCCCCAGCATTTT	CAWSGQAGGQPQHF
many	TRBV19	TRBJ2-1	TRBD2	TGTGCCAGTAGTGTCAGCGGGAGGGACCAGTTCTTC	CASSVSGRDQFF
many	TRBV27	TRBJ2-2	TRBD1	TGTGCCAGCAGTTGGGGGCCAGACAGGGAGGGGGAGCTGTTTTTT	CASSWGPDREGELFF
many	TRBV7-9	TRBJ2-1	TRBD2	TGTGCCAGCAGCGAAATAGCGGGGTACAATGAGCAGTTCTTC	CASSEIAGYNEQFF
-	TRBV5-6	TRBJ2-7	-	TGTGCCAGCAGCTTCACCGGGTACGAGCAGTACTTC	CASSFTGYEQYF
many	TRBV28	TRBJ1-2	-	TGTGCCAGCAGTCCCTCAGGGGCCTATAACTATGGCTACACCTTC	CASSPSGAYNYGYTF
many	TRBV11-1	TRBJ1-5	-	TGTGCCAGCAGCTCGGGGGGGGGTGCGGGTCAGCCCCAGCATTTT	CASSSGGGAGQPQHF
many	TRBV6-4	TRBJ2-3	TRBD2	TGTGCCAGCAGTGAGGGTAGCGGGAGCACAGATACGCAGTATTTT	CASSEGSGSTDTQYF
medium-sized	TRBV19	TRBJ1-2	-	TGTGCCAGTAGTACGGGGGATTCTAACTATGGCTACACCTTC	CASSTGDSNYGYTF
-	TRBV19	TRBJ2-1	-	TGTGCCAGTAGGCAGGGTTCCTACAATGAGCAGTTCTTC	CASRQGSYNEQFF
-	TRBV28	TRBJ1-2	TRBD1	TGTGCCAGCAGTTCCCCATCGACAGGGGCGGGCTACACCTTC	CASSSPSTGAGYTF
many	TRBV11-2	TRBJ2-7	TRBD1	TGTGCCAGCAGCTTTTTTGCCGCCCGACAGGGCCCCTACGAGCAGTACTTC	CASSFFAARQGPYEQYF
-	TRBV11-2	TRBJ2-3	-	TGTGCCAGCAGCTCAAATACTGGAGATACGCAGTATTTT	CASSSNTGDTQYF
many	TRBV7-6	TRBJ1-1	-	TGTGCCAGCAGCCTCACCAGGGGAGCCGAAGCTTTCTTT	CASSLTRGAEAFF
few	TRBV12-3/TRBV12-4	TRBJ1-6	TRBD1	TGTGCCAGCAGTTTGGCACAGGGGGCGGGGAGATCACCCCTCCACTTT	CASSLAQGAGRSPLHF
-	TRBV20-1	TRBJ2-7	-	TGCAGTGCTACCGGGAATTCAGGGTACTCCGAGCAGTACTTC	CSATGNSGYSEQYF
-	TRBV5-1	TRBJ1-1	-	TGCGCCAGCTCTACTTTCGGGAATGAAGCTTTCTTT	CASSTFGNEAFF
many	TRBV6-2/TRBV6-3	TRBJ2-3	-	TGTGCCAGCAGTGACCCCCGGGGCAAACCCGATACGCAGTATTTT	CASSDPRGKPDTQYF
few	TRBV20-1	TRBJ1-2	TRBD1	TGCAGTGCTGGACAGGGGGCTAACTATGGCTACACCTTC	CSAGQGANYGYTF
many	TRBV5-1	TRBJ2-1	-	TGCGCCAGCAGCTTGGATGGCGGACGACTGAATGAGCAGTTCTTC	CASSLDGGRLNEQFF
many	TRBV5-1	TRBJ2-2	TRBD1	TGCGCCAGCAGTGGACAGGGGGCCAACACCGGGGAGCTGTTTTTT	CASSGQGANTGELFF
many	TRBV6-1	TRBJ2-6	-	TGTGCCAGCACCCGGGAAGGGGCCGGGGCCAACGTCCTGACTTTC	CASTREGAGANVLTF
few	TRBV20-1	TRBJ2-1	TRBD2	TGCAGTGCTAGAGATCTAAGCGGGAGCCAGTACAATGAGCAGTTCTTC	CSARDLSGSQYNEQFF
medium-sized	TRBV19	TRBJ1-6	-	TGTGCCAGTAGATTTGACCGACCAGATAATTCACCCCTCCACTTT	CASRFDRPDNSPLHF
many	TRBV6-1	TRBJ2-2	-	TGTGCCAGCAGTCATACTCCTGAAAGCCCGGCCGGGGAGCTGTTTTTT	CASSHTPESPAGELFF
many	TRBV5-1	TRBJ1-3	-	TGCGCCAGCAGCCCAGTGGGCTCTGGAAACACCATATATTTT	CASSPVGSGNTIYF